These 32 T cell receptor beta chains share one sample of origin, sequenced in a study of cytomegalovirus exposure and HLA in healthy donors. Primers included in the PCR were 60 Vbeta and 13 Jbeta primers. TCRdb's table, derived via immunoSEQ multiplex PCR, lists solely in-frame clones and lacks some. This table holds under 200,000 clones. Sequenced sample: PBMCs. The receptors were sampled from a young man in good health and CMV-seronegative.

This CDR3 is CASSLLGTSGSGTQYF. The CDR3, as DNA: TGTGCCAGCAGCCTCCTCGGGACTAGTGGTTCCGGGACCCAGTACTTC. This chain links TRBV9 with TRBJ2-5; 8 nucleotides match TRBD2. V lost 4 bases to trimming and J lost 7 bases; unmatched junction nucleotides: 15. The CDR3 contains 16 residues. Looked up from germline, CDR1 is SGDLS and CDR2 is YYNGEE.

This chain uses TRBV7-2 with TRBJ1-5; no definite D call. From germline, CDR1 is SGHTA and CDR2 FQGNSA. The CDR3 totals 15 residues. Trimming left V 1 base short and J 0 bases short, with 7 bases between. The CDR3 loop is CASSLGGASNQPQHF. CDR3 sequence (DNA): TGTGCCAGCAGCTTAGGGGGAGCTAGCAATCAGCCCCAGCATTTT. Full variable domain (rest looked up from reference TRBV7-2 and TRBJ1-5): GAGVSQSPSNKVTEKGKDVELRCDPISGHTALYWYRQSLGQGLEFLIYFQGNSAPDKSGLPSDRFSAERTGGSVSTLTIQRTQQEDSAVYLCASSLGGASNQPQHFGDGTRLSIL.

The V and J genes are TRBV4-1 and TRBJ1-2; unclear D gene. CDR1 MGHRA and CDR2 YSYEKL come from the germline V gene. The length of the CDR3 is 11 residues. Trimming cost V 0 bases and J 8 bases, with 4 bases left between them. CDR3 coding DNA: TGCGCCAGCAGCCAAGAGGGCGGCTACACCTTC. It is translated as CASSQEGGYTF.

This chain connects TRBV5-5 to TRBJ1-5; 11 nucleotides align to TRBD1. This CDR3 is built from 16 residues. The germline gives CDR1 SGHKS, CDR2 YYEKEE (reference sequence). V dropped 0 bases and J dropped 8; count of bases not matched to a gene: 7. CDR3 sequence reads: CASSLARGQGVEPQHF. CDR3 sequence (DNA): TGTGCCAGCAGCTTGGCTAGGGGACAGGGGGTAGAGCCCCAGCATTTT.

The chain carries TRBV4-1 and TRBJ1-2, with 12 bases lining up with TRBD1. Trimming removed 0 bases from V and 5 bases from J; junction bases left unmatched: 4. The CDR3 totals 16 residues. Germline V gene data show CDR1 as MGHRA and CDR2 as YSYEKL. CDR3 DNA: TGCGCCAGCAGCCAAGATGGGACAGGGGGCCTTTATGGCTACACCTTC. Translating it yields CASSQDGTGGLYGYTF.

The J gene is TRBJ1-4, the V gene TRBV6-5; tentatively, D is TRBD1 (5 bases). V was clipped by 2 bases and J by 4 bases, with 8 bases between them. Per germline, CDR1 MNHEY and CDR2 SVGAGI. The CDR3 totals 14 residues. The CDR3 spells CASSYGRVNEKLFF. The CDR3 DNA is TGTGCCAGCAGTTACGGCAGGGTTAATGAAAAACTGTTTTTT.

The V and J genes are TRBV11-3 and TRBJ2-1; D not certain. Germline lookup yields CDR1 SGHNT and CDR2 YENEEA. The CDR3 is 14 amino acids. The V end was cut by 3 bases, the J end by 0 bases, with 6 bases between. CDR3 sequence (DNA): TGTGCCAGCAGCTTCGGTAGCTCCTACAATGAGCAGTTCTTC. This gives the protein CASSFGSSYNEQFF.

The CDR3 sequence: CASRRQAISGNTIYF. CDR3 DNA sequence: TGTGCCAGTCGACGGCAGGCGATCTCTGGAAACACCATATATTTT. The rearrangement links TRBV6-6 to TRBJ1-3; D is undetermined. This CDR3 has 15 residues. Trimming took 9 bases from V and 0 from J, leaving 15 bases between them. CDR1 and CDR2 (germline): MNHNY, SVGAGI (reference sequence).

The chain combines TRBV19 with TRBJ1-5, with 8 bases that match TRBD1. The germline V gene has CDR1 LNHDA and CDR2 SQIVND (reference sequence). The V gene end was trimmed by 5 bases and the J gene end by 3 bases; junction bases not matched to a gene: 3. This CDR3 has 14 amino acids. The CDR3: CASSSTGVNQPQHF. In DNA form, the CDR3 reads TGTGCCAGTAGTTCGACAGGGGTCAATCAGCCCCAGCATTTT. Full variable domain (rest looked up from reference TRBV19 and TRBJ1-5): DGGITQSPKYLFRKEGQNVTLSCEQNLNHDAMYWYRQDPGQGLRLIYYSQIVNDFQKGDIAEGYSVSREKKESFPLTVTSAQKNPTAFYLCASSSTGVNQPQHFGDGTRLSIL.

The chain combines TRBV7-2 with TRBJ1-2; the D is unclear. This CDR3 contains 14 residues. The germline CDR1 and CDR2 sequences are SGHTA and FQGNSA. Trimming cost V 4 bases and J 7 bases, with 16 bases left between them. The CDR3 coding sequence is TGTGCCAGCAGCTCCCGGGAAGCCTCATCTGGCTACACCTTC. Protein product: CASSSREASSGYTF.

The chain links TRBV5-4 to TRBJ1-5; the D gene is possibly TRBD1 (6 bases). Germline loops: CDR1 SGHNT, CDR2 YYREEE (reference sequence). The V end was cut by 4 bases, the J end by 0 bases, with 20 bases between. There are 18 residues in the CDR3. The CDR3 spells CASSRGPGHEDSNQPQHF. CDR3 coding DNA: TGTGCCAGCAGCCGAGGACCGGGACATGAAGATAGCAATCAGCCCCAGCATTTT. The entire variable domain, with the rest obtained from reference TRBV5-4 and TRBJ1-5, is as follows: ETGVTQSPTHLIKTRGQQVTLRCSSQSGHNTVSWYQQALGQGPQFIFQYYREEENGRGNFPPRFSGLQFPNYSSELNVNALELDDSALYLCASSRGPGHEDSNQPQHFGDGTRLSIL.

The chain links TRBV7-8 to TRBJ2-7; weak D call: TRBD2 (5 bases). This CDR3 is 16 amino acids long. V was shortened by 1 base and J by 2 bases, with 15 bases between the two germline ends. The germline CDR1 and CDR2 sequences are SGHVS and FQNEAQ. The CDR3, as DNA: TGTGCCAGCAGCTTAGAACCGGGGTACCGACCCTACGAGCAGTACTTC. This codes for CASSLEPGYRPYEQYF. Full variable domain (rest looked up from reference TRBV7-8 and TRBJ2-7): GAGVSQSPRYKVAKRGQDVALRCDPISGHVSLFWYQQALGQGPEFLTYFQNEAQLDKSGLPSDRFFAERPEGSVSTLKIQRTQQEDSAVYLCASSLEPGYRPYEQYFGPGTRLTVT.

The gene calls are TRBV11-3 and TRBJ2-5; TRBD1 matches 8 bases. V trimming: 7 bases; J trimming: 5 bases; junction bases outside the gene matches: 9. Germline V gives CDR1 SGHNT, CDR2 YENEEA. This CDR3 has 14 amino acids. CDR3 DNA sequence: TGTGCCAGCACGTGGACAGGGTTGTTTGAGACCCAGTACTTC. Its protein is CASTWTGLFETQYF.

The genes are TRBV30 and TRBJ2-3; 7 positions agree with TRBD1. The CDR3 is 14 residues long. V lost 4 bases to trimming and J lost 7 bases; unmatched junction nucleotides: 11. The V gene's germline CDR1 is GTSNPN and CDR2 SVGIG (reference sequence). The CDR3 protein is CAWTTGYRGNTQYF. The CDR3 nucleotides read TGTGCCTGGACGACTGGCTACAGGGGAAATACGCAGTATTTT.

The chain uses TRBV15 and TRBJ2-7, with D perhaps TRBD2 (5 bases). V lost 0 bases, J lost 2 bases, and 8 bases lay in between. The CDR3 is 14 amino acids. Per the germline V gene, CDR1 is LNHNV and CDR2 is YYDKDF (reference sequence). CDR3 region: CATSRDEGTYEQYF. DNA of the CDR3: TGTGCCACCAGCAGAGATGAGGGTACCTACGAGCAGTACTTC. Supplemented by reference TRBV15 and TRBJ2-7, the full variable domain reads DAMVIQNPRYQVTQFGKPVTLSCSQTLNHNVMYWYQQKSSQAPKLLFHYYDKDFNNEADTPDNFQSRRPNTSFCFLDIRSPGLGDTAMYLCATSRDEGTYEQYFGPGTRLTVT.

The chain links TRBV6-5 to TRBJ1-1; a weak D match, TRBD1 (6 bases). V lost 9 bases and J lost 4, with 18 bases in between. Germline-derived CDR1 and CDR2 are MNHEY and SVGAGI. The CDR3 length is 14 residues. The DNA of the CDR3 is TGTGCCAGTAGTGCGCCGAACAGGGCCACTGAAGCTTTCTTT. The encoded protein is CASSAPNRATEAFF.

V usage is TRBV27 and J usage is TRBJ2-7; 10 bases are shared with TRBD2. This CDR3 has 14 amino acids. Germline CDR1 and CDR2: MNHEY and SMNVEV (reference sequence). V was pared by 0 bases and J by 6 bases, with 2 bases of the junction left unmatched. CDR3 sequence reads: CASSLSASGGEQYF. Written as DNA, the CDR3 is TGTGCCAGCAGTTTATCTGCTAGCGGGGGCGAGCAGTACTTC.

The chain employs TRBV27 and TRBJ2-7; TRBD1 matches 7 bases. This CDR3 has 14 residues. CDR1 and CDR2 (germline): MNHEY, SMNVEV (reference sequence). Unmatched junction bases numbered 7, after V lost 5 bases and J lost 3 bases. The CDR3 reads CASSPRQGGYEQYF. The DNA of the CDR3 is TGTGCCAGCAGTCCGCGACAGGGTGGCTACGAGCAGTACTTC.

CDR3 sequence: CASRGTPNTGELFF. The CDR3 DNA is TGTGCCAGCAGGGGCACCCCGAACACCGGGGAGCTGTTTTTT. The chain uses TRBV2 and TRBJ2-2; no firm D call. The CDR3 length is 14 residues. V lost 6 bases and J lost 0, with 8 bases in between. CDR1 and CDR2 from the germline V gene are SNHLY and FYNNEI.

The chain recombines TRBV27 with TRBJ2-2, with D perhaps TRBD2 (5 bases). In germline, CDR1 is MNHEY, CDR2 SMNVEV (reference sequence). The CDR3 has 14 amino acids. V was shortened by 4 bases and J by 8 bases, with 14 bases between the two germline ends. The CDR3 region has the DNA TGTGCCAGCAGTTCCGGACTTACTTCTGGGGAGCTGTTTTTT. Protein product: CASSSGLTSGELFF.

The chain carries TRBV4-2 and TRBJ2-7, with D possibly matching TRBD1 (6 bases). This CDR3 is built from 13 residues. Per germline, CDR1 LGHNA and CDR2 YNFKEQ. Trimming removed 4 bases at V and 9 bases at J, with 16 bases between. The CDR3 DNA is TGTGCCAGCAGCCTCCCCTCTGGACAGCCGCAGTACTTC. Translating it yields CASSLPSGQPQYF.

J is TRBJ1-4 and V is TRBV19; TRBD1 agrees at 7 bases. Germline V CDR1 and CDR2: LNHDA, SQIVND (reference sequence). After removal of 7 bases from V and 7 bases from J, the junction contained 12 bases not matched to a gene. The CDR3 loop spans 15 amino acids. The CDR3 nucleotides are TGTGCCAGTACGGACTTCCGGGACAGAACTGAAAAACTGTTTTTT. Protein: CASTDFRDRTEKLFF.

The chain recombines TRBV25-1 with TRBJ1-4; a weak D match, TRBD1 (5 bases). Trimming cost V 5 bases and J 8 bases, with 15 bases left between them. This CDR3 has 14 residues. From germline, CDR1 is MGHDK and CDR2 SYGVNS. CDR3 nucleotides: TGTGCCAGCAGTCCTTCGGGGGTCGGGGAAAAACTGTTTTTT. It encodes CASSPSGVGEKLFF.

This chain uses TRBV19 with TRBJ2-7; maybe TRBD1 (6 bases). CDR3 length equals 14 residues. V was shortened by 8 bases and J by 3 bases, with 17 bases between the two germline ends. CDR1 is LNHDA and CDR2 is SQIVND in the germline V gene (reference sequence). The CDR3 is CASGRGQNLYEQYF. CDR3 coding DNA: TGTGCCAGTGGCCGAGGACAGAACCTCTACGAGCAGTACTTC.

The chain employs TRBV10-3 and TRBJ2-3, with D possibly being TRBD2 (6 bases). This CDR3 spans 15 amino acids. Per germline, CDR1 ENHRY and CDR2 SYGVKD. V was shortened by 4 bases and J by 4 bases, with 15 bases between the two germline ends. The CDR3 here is CAISARDSSPDTQYF. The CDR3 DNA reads TGTGCCATCAGTGCCCGGGACTCAAGCCCAGATACGCAGTATTTT.

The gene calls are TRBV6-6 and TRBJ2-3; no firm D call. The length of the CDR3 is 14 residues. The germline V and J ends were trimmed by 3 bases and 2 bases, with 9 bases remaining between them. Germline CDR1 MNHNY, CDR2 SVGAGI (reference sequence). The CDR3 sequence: CASSYLLSTDTQYF. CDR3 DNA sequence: TGTGCCAGCAGTTATCTTCTATCCACAGATACGCAGTATTTT.

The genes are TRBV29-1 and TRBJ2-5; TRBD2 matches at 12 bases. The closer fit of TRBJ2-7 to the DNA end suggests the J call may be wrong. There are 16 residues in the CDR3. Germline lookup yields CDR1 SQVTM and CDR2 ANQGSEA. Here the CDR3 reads CSVSGLAGSSTYEQYF. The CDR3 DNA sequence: TGCAGCGTGTCGGGACTAGCGGGTTCATCGACCTACGAGCAGTACTTC.

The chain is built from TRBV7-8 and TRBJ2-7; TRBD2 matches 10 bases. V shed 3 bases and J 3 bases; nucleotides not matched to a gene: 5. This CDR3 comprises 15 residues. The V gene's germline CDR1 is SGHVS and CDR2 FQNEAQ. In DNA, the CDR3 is TGTGCCAGCAGCTTGCAGTTAGCGGGAGGCTACGAGCAGTACTTC. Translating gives CASSLQLAGGYEQYF.

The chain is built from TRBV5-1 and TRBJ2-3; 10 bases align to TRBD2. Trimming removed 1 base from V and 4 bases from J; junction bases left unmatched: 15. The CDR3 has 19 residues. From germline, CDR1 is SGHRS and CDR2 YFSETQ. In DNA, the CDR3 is TGCGCCAGCAGCTTGTTGGCTAGCGGGAGTTTGAGGGCACCAGATACGCAGTATTTT. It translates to CASSLLASGSLRAPDTQYF.

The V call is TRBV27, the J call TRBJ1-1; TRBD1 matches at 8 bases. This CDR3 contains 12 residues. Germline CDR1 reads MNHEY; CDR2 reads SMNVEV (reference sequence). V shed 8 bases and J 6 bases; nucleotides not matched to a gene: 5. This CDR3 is CASQGAFAEAFF. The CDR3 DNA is TGTGCCAGCCAGGGGGCGTTTGCTGAAGCTTTCTTT.

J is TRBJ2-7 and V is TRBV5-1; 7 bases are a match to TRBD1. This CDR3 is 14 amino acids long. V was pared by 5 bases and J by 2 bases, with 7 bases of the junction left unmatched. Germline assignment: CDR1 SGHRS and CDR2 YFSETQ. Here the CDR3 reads CASRIQGTTYEQYF. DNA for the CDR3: TGCGCCAGCAGAATACAGGGGACCACCTACGAGCAGTACTTC.

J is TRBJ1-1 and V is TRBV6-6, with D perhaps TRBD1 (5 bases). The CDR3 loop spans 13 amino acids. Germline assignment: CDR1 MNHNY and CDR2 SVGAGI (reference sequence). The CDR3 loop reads CASGKGMNTEAFF. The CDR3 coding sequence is TGTGCTTCAGGGAAGGGCATGAACACTGAAGCTTTCTTT.